The next 5 T cell receptor beta chains were all read from a single sample in a study of T cell responses to AZD1222 COVID-19 vaccine. TCRdb keeps only in-frame clones here, not all; method: immunoSEQ multiplex PCR. The table has roughly 150,000 clones, roughly 92% seen once. Source: peripheral blood, taken on day 0 of AZD1222 vaccination. These receptors originate from an adult in good health.

The chain combines TRBV5-1 with TRBJ1-1, with D possibly being TRBD1 (5 bases). Germline assignment: CDR1 SGHRS and CDR2 YFSETQ. The CDR3 consists of 15 residues. V lost 6 bases and J lost 1, with 16 bases in between. The CDR3 sequence is CASNAGTVANTEAFF. The CDR3 DNA reads as TGCGCCAGCAATGCAGGGACGGTGGCGAACACTGAAGCTTTCTTT.

This clone showed up just once. The chain employs TRBV5-6 and TRBJ2-1; D might be TRBD2 (5 bases). This CDR3 region has 13 residues. Germline loops: CDR1 SGHDT, CDR2 YYEEEE. V lost 9 bases, J lost 7 bases, and 17 bases lay in between. CDR3: CATRWASRNEQFF. CDR3 coding DNA: TGTGCCACGCGATGGGCTAGCAGGAATGAGCAGTTCTTC.

This clone was recorded only once. The chain combines TRBV7-3 with TRBJ2-5; 11 bases match TRBD2. The CDR3 has 16 amino acids. Germline loops: CDR1 SGHTA, CDR2 FQGTGA. The ends lost 5 bases at V and 5 bases at J; junction bases unmatched: 10. This chain's CDR3 is CASSDIAGGPDETQYF. In nucleotides, the CDR3 is TGTGCCAGCAGCGACATAGCGGGGGGGCCGGATGAGACCCAGTACTTC.

This clone has a single count. This chain joins TRBV6-5 and TRBJ2-3; maybe TRBD1 (6 bases). This CDR3 comprises 15 residues. The germline gives CDR1 MNHEY, CDR2 SVGAGI. V was clipped by 1 base and J by 3 bases, with 11 bases between them. DNA of the CDR3: TGTGCCAGCAGTTACTTAGGGCAGGGGACAGATACGCAGTATTTT. Its protein product is CASSYLGQGTDTQYF.

The rearrangement links TRBV5-6 to TRBJ1-1; D is ambiguous. The CDR3 is 14 amino acids. The germline V gene encodes CDR1 SGHDT and CDR2 YYEEEE. V gave up 1 base and J gave up 2 bases, with 9 bases separating them. The CDR3 sequence is CASSLRLINTEAFF. The CDR3, as DNA: TGTGCCAGCAGCTTGAGACTGATAAACACTGAAGCTTTCTTT. The whole variable domain, remainder taken from reference TRBV5-6 and TRBJ1-1, is DAGVTQSPTHLIKTRGQQVTLRCSPKSGHDTVSWYQQALGQGPQFIFQYYEEEERQRGNFPDRFSGHQFPNYSSELNVNALLLGDSALYLCASSLRLINTEAFFGQGTRLTVV.